Each of the 10 T cell receptor beta chains below was sequenced from the same sample in a study of blood T cell repertoires in COVID-19. The assay was immunoSEQ multiplex PCR, and TCRdb's table has in-frame clones only and misses some. In the table there are 100,000 or so clones, approximately 91% of which are singletons. Sequencing was carried out using peripheral blood. Receptors originate from a man between 60 and 70 years old with acute or convalescent COVID-19.

CDR3 residues: CASSLKAGPNQPQHF. The CDR3 DNA reads as TGTGCCAGCAGCCTTAAGGCGGGGCCTAATCAGCCCCAGCATTTT. The chain uses TRBV27 and TRBJ1-5; the D gene is possibly TRBD1 (5 bases). The CDR3 loop spans 15 amino acids. Germline CDR1 MNHEY, CDR2 SMNVEV (reference sequence). V lost 6 bases to trimming and J lost 4 bases, with 16 bases between them.

V usage is TRBV2 and J usage is TRBJ1-1, with D maybe TRBD1 (5 bases). The germline V and J ends were trimmed by 6 bases and 0 bases, with 11 bases remaining between them. There are 14 residues in the CDR3. Germline V gene lookup returns CDR1 SNHLY and CDR2 FYNNEI. CDR3: CASRKGIMNTEAFF. The CDR3 region has the DNA TGTGCCAGCAGAAAGGGGATTATGAACACTGAAGCTTTCTTT. Supplemented by reference TRBV2 and TRBJ1-1, the full variable domain reads EPEVTQTPSHQVTQMGQEVILRCVPISNHLYFYWYRQILGQKVEFLVSFYNNEISEKSEIFDDQFSVERPDGSNFTLKIRSTKLEDSAMYFCASRKGIMNTEAFFGQGTRLTVV.

The genes are TRBV2 and TRBJ1-6; 8 bases align to TRBD1. CDR1 is SNHLY and CDR2 is FYNNEI in the germline V gene. V lost 9 bases, J lost 9 bases, and 7 bases stayed unmatched. The CDR3 sequence is 13 residues long. CDR3 DNA sequence: TGTGCCAGTAAAGGACAGGGAAGTTCACCCCTCCACTTT. This translates into CASKGQGSSPLHF. The full variable domain, in which reference TRBV2 and TRBJ1-6 provide the parts outside the CDR3, is EPEVTQTPSHQVTQMGQEVILRCVPISNHLYFYWYRQILGQKVEFLVSFYNNEISEKSEIFDDQFSVERPDGSNFTLKIRSTKLEDSAMYFCASKGQGSSPLHFGNGTRLTVT.

V usage is TRBV10-3 and J usage is TRBJ2-7; possible D gene TRBD1, 6 bases. The V end was cut by 2 bases, the J end by 0 bases, with 14 bases between. CDR3 size: 16 residues. Germline CDR1 and CDR2: ENHRY and SYGVKD. In nucleotides, the CDR3 is TGTGCCATCAGTGAGCCCGGACAGACGAGCTCCTACGAGCAGTACTTC. It encodes CAISEPGQTSSYEQYF.

This clone was counted a single time. This sample includes further DNA sequences coding for the same CDR3. The chain is built from TRBV3-1 (or the pseudogene TRBV3-2) and TRBJ1-1; D is unclear. Trimming cost V 1 base and J 0 bases, with 9 bases left between them. CDR1 LGHDT and CDR2 YNNKEL come from the germline V gene (reference sequence). This CDR3 spans 15 amino acids. CDR3: CASSQGPSLNTEAFF. The CDR3 nucleotides read TGTGCCAGCAGCCAAGGTCCCAGTTTGAACACTGAAGCTTTCTTT.

This clone has just a few counts. The chain employs TRBV10-3 and TRBJ1-1; 8 bases are shared with TRBD1. V shed 7 bases, J shed 1 base, and the junction held 5 bases outside the gene matches. CDR3 length: 14 amino acids. Per germline, CDR1 ENHRY and CDR2 SYGVKD. CDR3 sequence (DNA): TGTGCCATCAACCCAACAGGGGGGAACACTGAAGCTTTCTTT. It translates to CAINPTGGNTEAFF.

The chain joins TRBV5-1 to TRBJ2-7, with 10 bases aligning to TRBD2. Germline V gene sequence: CDR1 SGHRS, CDR2 YFSETQ. The V gene end was trimmed by 4 bases and the J gene end by 3 bases; junction bases not matched to a gene: 10. The CDR3 runs to 16 residues. The CDR3 here is CASSKDPLAGNYEQYV. The CDR3 nucleotides read TGCGCCAGCAGCAAAGACCCACTAGCGGGAAACTACGAGCAGTACGTC.

The chain uses TRBV7-9 and TRBJ2-7; D possibly corresponds to TRBD2 (5 bases). The V gene's germline CDR1 is SEHNR and CDR2 FQNEAQ (reference sequence). CDR3 length equals 15 residues. The V end lost 2 bases, the J end lost 0 bases, and 11 bases lay between the germline ends. This CDR3 is CASSLYEGVSYEQYF. CDR3 sequence (DNA): TGTGCCAGCAGCTTATACGAGGGAGTCTCCTACGAGCAGTACTTC. The variable domain in full, completed from reference TRBV7-9 and TRBJ2-7, reads DTGVSQNPRHKITKRGQNVTFRCDPISEHNRLYWYRQTLGQGPEFLTYFQNEAQLEKSRLLSDRFSAERPKGSFSTLEIQRTEQGDSAMYLCASSLYEGVSYEQYFGPGTRLTVT.

DNA of the CDR3: TGCGCCAGCAGCTTGGCCCCCGGGACAGTTAACACCGGGGAGCTGTTTTTT. This gives the protein CASSLAPGTVNTGELFF. The gene calls are TRBV5-1 and TRBJ2-2; 7 nucleotides agree with TRBD1. Trimming cost V 0 bases and J 2 bases; bases outside gene matches: 7. The CDR3 is 17 residues long. Germline V gene lookup returns CDR1 SGHRS and CDR2 YFSETQ.

V is TRBV21-1 and J is TRBJ2-7; whether TRBD2, the table's D call, matches the DNA was not checked. TRBV21-1 is a recognized pseudogene. This CDR3 is 17 amino acids long. The CDR3 region has the DNA TGTGCCAGCATTTTAACCCGAAAGCGGGAGGGTTGGAACGAGCAGTACGTC. Encoded protein: CASILTRKREGWNEQYV.